This T cell receptor beta chain was sequenced during a study of blood T cell repertoires in COVID-19 (dated by TCRdb to the early 2020s). With respect to the entire study: Samples covering the acute and convalescent phases of COVID-19 were provided by collaborators in the United States, Italy and Spain. The prospective study material was composed of cDNA or gDNA derived from T cells, B-cell-depleted T cells, or PBMCs. Subjects who had been exposed to COVID-19, were actively infected with it, or had recovered from it provided the deeply sampled blood TCRbeta repertoires that made up the dataset. The repertoires were made available in a free public database intended to serve as a resource for research on the immune response to SARS-CoV-2. The samples were drawn from two sources: the first 160 participants of the ongoing ImmuneRACE study, and 950 to 1,500 subjects contributed by 6 global collaborators. The sample metadata nearly always contained a de-identified subject ID, COVID-19 status, age in years and sex. Where HLA class I and class II types were available, the types were taken from metadata supplied by the sample provider, not from assay-based typing.

On this clone itself: This clone's antigen is unknown. There are no base qualities to consult, and no much larger clone falls within one base.

The immunoSEQ Assay, a bias-controlled multiplex PCR, was used to amplify TCRbeta CDR3 regions from genomic DNA. As for the original processing: Nucleated cell counts per sample were estimated from amplification of reference gene primers within the assay. To quantify the absolute abundance of each unique TCRbeta CDR3 rearrangement, sequence reads were collapsed and filtered. Productive Simpson clonality was computed per sample as the square root of Simpson's diversity index over productive rearrangements. In its TCRdb copy, this immuneACCESS table keeps in-frame sequences only and misses some clones. Where compared with another copy, unresolved V genes explain less than half of these, and the others have no known cause. The V and J calls and clone size are taken from that table; D and trimming were inferred from the DNA. This sample holds about 250,000 clones; approximately 84% were observed only once. The ten largest clones represent around 16% of the sample.

The trim is 7 bases for V and 5 bases for J, with a gap of 14 bases between the germline ends. From the cysteine through the phenylalanine, the CDR3 covers 13 amino acids. The entry retains the CDR3 DNA only, 39 bases that are in frame from base 1. Participants in the prospective study were aged roughly 18 to 100 years, lived in 20 to 30 United States geographic areas, and enrolled through a virtual design. To assign participants to cohorts, the prospective study relied on clinical history that participants themselves reported in a screening survey and a study questionnaire. Recovered participants in ImmuneRACE Cohort 3 were defined by two consecutive negative NP/OP PCR tests, clearance by a healthcare professional, or resolution of symptoms. Mobile phlebotomists in the prospective study collected whole blood, serum and a nasopharyngeal or oropharyngeal swab from every participant. Prospective study participants could optionally give additional blood draws and questionnaires over a roughly two-month period. Before DNA extraction, blood samples from the prospective study were shipped at room temperature or frozen.

Broader findings and caveats from the paper: How much clinical and demographic metadata was included differed by source and by participant, and the metadata was provided uncurated.

The sequencing input was PBMCs or T cells enriched from blood (not recorded which). The receptor's source is a young man who had recovered from COVID-19. In this chain, TRBV12-3 or TRBV12-4 is recombined with TRBJ2-5; the D gene is perhaps TRBD1, from 6 matching bases. The nucleotide sequence is given as TGTGCCAGCACCACAGGGAGTAAGGAGACCCAGTACTTC. Translated, it gives CASTTGSKETQYF.